This TCR beta chain was recorded in a study of beta chain features in type 1 diabetes. General study findings and limits: Type 1 diabetes patients showed a moderate but significant shortening of TCRB CDR3s in all four CD4+ subsets.

V was shortened by 1 base and J by 1 base, with 4 bases between the two germline ends. The CDR3 is made up of 13 amino acids. The germline V gene has CDR1 KGHSH and CDR2 LQKENI. Of note for this clone: Its antigen is not known.

Sequencing targeted expressed TCRB transcripts, as all isolated RNA had been reverse transcribed. Profiled with immunoSEQ multiplex PCR; TCRdb holds only in-frame clones, not every one. The data contain hundreds of thousands of clones, about a tenth of them seen just once; the ten biggest clones take up roughly 0.99%. The V and J genes are TRBV18 and TRBJ2-5; D is undetermined. What was sequenced was central memory CD4+ T cells from blood. The source of this sequence is a man between 25 and 39 years old with type 1 diabetes. The CDR3 loop is CASSPRPQETQYF. The DNA of the CDR3 is TGTGCCAGCTCACCACGGCCCCAAGAGACCCAGTACTTC.